This T cell receptor beta chain was documented in a study of blood T cell repertoires in COVID-19. The wider study: The cDNA or gDNA used as material had been derived from T cells, B-cell-depleted T cells, or PBMCs.

The V and J ends lost 5 bases and 6 bases respectively, with 9 bases between them. CDR1 and CDR2 from the germline V gene are DFQATT and SNEGSKA (reference sequence). The CDR3 has 11 amino acids. Assay used: immunoSEQ multiplex PCR; TCRdb lists only in-frame clones, some missing. The table has about 58,000 clones, roughly 90% seen once; the top ten hold more than 13%. This rearrangement joins TRBV20-1 to TRBJ2-3; the D is unclear. The receptor was derived from an older woman with active COVID-19. Sequenced material: peripheral blood. This chain's CDR3 is CSAFPLDTQYF. The CDR3 nucleotides are TGCAGTGCTTTCCCCCTCGATACGCAGTATTTT.